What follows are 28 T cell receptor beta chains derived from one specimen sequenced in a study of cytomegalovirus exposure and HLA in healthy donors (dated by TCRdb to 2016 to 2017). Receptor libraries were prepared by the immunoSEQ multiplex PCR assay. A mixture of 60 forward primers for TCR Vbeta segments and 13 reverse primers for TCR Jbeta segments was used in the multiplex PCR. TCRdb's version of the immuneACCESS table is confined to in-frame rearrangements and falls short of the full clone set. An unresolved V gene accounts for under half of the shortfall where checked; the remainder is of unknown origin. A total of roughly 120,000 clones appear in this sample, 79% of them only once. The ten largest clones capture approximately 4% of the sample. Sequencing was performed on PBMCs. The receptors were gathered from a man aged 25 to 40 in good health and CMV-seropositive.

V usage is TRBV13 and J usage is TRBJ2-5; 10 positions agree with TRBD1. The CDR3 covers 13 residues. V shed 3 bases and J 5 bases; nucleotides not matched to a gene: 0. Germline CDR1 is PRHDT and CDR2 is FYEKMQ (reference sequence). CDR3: CASSLDRGETQYF. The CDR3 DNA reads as TGTGCCAGCAGCTTGGACAGGGGGGAGACCCAGTACTTC.

CDR3 loop: CASSQRTSGGMQFF. In DNA form, the CDR3 reads TGCGCCAGCAGCCAGAGGACTAGCGGGGGGATGCAGTTCTTC. The chain has TRBV4-3 and TRBJ2-1; 14 bases match TRBD2. CDR3 length equals 14 residues. The junction had 4 bases not matched to a gene; V was cut back by 3 bases and J by 12 bases. Germline V gene sequence: CDR1 LGHNA, CDR2 YSLEER.

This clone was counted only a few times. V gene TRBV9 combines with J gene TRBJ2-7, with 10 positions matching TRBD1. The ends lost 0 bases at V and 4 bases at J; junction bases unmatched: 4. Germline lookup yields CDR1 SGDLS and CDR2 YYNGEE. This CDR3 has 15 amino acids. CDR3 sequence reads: CASSVGGQGVYEQYF. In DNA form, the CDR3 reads TGTGCCAGCAGCGTAGGTGGACAGGGGGTGTACGAGCAGTACTTC.

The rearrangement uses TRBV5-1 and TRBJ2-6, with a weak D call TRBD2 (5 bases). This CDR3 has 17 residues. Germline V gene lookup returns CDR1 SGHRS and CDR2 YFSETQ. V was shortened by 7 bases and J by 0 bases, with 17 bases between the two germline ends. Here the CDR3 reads CASGLAAYSSGANVLTF. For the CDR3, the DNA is TGCGCCAGCGGACTGGCAGCTTATAGCTCTGGGGCCAACGTCCTGACTTTC.

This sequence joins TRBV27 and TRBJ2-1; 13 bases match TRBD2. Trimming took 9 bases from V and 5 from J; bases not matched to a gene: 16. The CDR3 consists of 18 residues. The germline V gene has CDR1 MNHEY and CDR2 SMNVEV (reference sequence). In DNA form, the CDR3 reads TGTGCCAGTCTGAGAAGTCCGGGACTAGCGGGACCTAACAATGAGCAGTTCTTC. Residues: CASLRSPGLAGPNNEQFF.

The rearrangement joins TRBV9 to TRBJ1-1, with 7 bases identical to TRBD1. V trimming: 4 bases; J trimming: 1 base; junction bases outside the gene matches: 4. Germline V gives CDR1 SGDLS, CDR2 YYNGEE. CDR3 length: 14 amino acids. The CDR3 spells CASSPGQRNTEAFF. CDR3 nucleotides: TGTGCCAGCAGCCCGGGACAGCGGAACACTGAAGCTTTCTTT. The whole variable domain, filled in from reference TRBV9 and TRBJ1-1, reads DSGVTQTPKHLITATGQRVTLRCSPRSGDLSVYWYQQSLDQGLQFLIQYYNGEERAKGNILERFSAQQFPDLHSELNLSSLELGDSALYFCASSPGQRNTEAFFGQGTRLTVV.

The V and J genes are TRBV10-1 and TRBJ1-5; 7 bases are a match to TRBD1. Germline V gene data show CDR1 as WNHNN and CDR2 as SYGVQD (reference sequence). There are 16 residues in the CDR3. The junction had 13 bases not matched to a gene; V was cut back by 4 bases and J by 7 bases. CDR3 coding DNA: TGCGCCAGCAGTGTAGTGACAGGGTGTAAGCCCCAGCCCCAGCATTTT. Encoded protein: CASSVVTGCKPQPQHF.

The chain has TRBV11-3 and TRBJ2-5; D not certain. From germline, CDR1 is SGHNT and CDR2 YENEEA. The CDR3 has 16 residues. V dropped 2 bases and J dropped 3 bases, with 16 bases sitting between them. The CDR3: CASSLLPNGPEETQYF. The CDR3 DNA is TGTGCCAGCAGCTTACTGCCTAATGGTCCCGAAGAGACCCAGTACTTC. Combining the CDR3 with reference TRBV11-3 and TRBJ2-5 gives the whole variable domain EAGVVQSPRYKIIEKKQPVAFWCNPISGHNTLYWYLQNLGQGPELLIRYENEEAVDDSQLPKDRFSAERLKGVDSTLKIQPAELGDSAVYLCASSLLPNGPEETQYFGPGTRLLVL.

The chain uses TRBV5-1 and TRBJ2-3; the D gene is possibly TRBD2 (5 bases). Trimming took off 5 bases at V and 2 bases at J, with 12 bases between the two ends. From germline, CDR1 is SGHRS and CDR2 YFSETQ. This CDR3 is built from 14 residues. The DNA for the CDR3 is TGCGCCAGCAGACGAGCCGGGGACACAGATACGCAGTATTTT. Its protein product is CASRRAGDTDTQYF. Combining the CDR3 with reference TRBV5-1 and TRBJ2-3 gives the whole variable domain KAGVTQTPRYLIKTRGQQVTLSCSPISGHRSVSWYQQTPGQGLQFLFEYFSETQRNKGNFPGRFSGRQFSNSRSEMNVSTLELGDSALYLCASRRAGDTDTQYFGPGTRLTVL.

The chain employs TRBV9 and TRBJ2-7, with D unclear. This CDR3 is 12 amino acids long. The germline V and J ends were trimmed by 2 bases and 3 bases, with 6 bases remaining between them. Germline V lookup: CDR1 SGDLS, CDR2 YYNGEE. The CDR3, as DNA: TGTGCCAGCAGCGTGGGCAACTACGAGCAGTACTTC. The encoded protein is CASSVGNYEQYF. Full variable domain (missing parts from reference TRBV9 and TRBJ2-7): DSGVTQTPKHLITATGQRVTLRCSPRSGDLSVYWYQQSLDQGLQFLIQYYNGEERAKGNILERFSAQQFPDLHSELNLSSLELGDSALYFCASSVGNYEQYFGPGTRLTVT.

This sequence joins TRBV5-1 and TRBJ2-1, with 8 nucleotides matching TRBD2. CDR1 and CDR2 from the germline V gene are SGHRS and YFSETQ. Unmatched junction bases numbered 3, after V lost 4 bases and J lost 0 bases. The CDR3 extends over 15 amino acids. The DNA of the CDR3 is TGCGCCAGCAGCGGCGGGACTAGCTCCTACAATGAGCAGTTCTTC. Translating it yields CASSGGTSSYNEQFF.

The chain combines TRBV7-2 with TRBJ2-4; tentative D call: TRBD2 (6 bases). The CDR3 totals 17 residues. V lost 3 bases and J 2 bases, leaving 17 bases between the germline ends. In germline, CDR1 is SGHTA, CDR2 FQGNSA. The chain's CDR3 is CASSFLFGRGTKNIQYF. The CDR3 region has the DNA TGTGCCAGCAGCTTCCTCTTTGGCCGCGGGACCAAAAACATTCAGTACTTC. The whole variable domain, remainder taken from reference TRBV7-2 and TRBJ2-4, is GAGVSQSPSNKVTEKGKDVELRCDPISGHTALYWYRQSLGQGLEFLIYFQGNSAPDKSGLPSDRFSAERTGGSVSTLTIQRTQQEDSAVYLCASSFLFGRGTKNIQYFGAGTRLSVL.

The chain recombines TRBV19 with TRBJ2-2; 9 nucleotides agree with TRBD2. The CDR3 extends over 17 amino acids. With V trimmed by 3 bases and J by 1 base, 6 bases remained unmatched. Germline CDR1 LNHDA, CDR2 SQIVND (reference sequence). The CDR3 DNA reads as TGTGCCAGTAGTATCGGGCTAGCGGGGTGGAACACCGGGGAGCTGTTTTTT. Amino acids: CASSIGLAGWNTGELFF.

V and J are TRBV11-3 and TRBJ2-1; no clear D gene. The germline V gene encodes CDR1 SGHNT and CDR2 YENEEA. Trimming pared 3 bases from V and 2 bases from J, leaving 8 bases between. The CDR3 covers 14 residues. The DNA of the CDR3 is TGTGCCAGCAGCTTGGATAGCACCTACAATGAGCAGTTCTTC. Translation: CASSLDSTYNEQFF.

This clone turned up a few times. The CDR3 DNA sequence: TGTGCCAGCAGCTTAGCGCCAGGGGACTATGGCTACACCTTC. It specifies CASSLAPGDYGYTF. The J gene is TRBJ1-2, the V gene TRBV7-2, with D possibly being TRBD1 (6 bases). The V and J ends lost 0 bases and 3 bases respectively, with 8 bases between them. The germline V gene encodes CDR1 SGHTA and CDR2 FQGNSA. This CDR3 is built from 14 residues.

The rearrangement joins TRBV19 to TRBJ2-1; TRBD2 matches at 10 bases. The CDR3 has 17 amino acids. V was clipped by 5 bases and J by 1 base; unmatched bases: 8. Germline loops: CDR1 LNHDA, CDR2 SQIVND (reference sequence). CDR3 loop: CASSSYSGGRSYNEQFF. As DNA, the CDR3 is TGTGCCAGTAGTTCTTATAGCGGGGGGCGTTCCTACAATGAGCAGTTCTTC. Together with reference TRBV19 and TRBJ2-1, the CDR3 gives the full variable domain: DGGITQSPKYLFRKEGQNVTLSCEQNLNHDAMYWYRQDPGQGLRLIYYSQIVNDFQKGDIAEGYSVSREKKESFPLTVTSAQKNPTAFYLCASSSYSGGRSYNEQFFGPGTRLTVL.

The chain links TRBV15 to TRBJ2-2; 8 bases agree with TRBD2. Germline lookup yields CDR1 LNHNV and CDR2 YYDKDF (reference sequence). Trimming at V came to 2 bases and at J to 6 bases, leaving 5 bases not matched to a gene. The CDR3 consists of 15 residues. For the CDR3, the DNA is TGTGCCACCAGCAGACAGCGGGAGCAGGCCGGGGAGCTGTTTTTT. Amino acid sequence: CATSRQREQAGELFF.

The CDR3 spells CSVEQGLNNEQFF. The CDR3 DNA follows: TGCAGCGTTGAACAGGGCCTTAATAATGAGCAGTTCTTC. The chain carries TRBV29-1 and TRBJ2-1, with D possibly TRBD1 on 5 matching bases. The V and J ends lost 2 bases and 7 bases respectively, with 12 bases between them. There are 13 residues in the CDR3. Looked up from germline, CDR1 is SQVTM and CDR2 is ANQGSEA.

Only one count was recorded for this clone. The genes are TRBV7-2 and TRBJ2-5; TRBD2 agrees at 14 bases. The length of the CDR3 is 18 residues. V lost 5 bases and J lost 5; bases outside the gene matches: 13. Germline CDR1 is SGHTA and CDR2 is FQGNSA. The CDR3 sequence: CASSLRLAGGFSLETQYF. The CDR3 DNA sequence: TGTGCCAGCAGCCTCCGACTAGCGGGGGGGTTCTCCTTGGAGACCCAGTACTTC.

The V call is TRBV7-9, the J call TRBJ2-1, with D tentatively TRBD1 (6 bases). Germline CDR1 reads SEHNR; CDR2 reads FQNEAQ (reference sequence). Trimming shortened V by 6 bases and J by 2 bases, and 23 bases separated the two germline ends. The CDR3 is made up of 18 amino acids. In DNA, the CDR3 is TGTGCCAGCAGGGAAACGGGACACACCCGGTACACCTACAATGAGCAGTTCTTC. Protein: CASRETGHTRYTYNEQFF.

This CDR3 reads CASSQDIGIYYEQYF. The CDR3, as DNA: TGCGCCAGCAGCCAAGATATCGGGATCTACTACGAGCAGTACTTC. The J gene is TRBJ2-5, the V gene TRBV4-3; D is perhaps TRBD2 (5 bases). The end of the DNA fits TRBJ2-7 better, so the J call may be wrong. Germline CDR1 and CDR2: LGHNA and YSLEER. The CDR3 has 15 amino acids.

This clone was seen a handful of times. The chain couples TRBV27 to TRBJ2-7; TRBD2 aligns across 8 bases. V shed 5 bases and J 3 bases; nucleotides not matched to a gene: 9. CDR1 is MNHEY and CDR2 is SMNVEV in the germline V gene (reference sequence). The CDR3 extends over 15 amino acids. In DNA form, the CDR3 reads TGTGCCAGCAGTAAAGGTAGCGGGATCTTCTACGAGCAGTACTTC. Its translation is CASSKGSGIFYEQYF.

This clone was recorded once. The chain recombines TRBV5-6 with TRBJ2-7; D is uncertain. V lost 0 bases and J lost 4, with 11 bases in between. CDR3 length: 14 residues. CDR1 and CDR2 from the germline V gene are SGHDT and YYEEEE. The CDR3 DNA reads TGTGCCAGCAGCTTGGATCAGAATTTATACGAGCAGTACTTC. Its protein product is CASSLDQNLYEQYF. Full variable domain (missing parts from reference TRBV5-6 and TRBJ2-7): DAGVTQSPTHLIKTRGQQVTLRCSPKSGHDTVSWYQQALGQGPQFIFQYYEEEERQRGNFPDRFSGHQFPNYSSELNVNALLLGDSALYLCASSLDQNLYEQYFGPGTRLTVT.

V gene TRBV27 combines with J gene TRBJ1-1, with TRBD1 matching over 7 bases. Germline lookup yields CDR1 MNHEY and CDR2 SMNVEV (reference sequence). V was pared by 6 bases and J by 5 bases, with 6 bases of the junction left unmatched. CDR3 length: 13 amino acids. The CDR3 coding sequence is TGTGCCAGCAGGACAGGGCTGAGGACTGAAGCTTTCTTT. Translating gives CASRTGLRTEAFF.

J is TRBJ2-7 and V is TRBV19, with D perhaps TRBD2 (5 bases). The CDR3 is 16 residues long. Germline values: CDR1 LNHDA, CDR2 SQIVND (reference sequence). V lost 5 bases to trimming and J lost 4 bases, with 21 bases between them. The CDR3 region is CASSLGRHGGLYEQYF. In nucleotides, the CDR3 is TGTGCCAGTAGTTTAGGACGTCATGGCGGGCTTTACGAGCAGTACTTC. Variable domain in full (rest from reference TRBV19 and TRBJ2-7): DGGITQSPKYLFRKEGQNVTLSCEQNLNHDAMYWYRQDPGQGLRLIYYSQIVNDFQKGDIAEGYSVSREKKESFPLTVTSAQKNPTAFYLCASSLGRHGGLYEQYFGPGTRLTVT.

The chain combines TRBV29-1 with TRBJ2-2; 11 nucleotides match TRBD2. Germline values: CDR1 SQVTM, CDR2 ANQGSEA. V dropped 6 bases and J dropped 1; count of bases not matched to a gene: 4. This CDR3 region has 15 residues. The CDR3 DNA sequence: TGCAGCGTAGCCGGGACTAGCGGGAACACCGGGGAGCTGTTTTTT. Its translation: CSVAGTSGNTGELFF.

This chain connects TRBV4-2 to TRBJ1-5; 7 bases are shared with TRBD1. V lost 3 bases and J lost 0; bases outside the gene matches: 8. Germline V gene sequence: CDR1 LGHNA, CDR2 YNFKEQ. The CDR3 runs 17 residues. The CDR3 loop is CASSQLTGDGSNQPQHF. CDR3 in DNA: TGTGCCAGCAGCCAGCTTACAGGGGATGGTAGCAATCAGCCCCAGCATTTT.

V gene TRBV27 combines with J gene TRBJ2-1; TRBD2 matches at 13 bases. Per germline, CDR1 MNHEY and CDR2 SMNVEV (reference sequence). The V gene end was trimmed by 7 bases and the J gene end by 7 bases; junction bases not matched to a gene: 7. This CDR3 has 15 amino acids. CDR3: CASNLGTSGINEQFF. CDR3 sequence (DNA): TGTGCCAGCAATCTTGGGACTAGCGGGATAAATGAGCAGTTCTTC.